This entry is about one T cell receptor beta chain. Its antigen is unknown. The record originates from a study of monozygotic twins with inflammatory bowel disease (dated by TCRdb to the late 2010s). General notes on the study: In total, approximately 28 monozygotic twin pairs made up the full study: 19 Danish pairs, all IBD-discordant, plus nine German pairs, of which four were IBD-concordant and five were IBD-discordant. Disease-associated traits were sought mainly through comparisons between IBD patients and their genetically identical healthy co-twins within discordant pairs. Each individual had, on average, about 151 000 unique TCRalpha sequences and 181 000 unique TCRbeta sequences available for analysis. Findings and caveats that apply to the study as a whole: IBD patients had lower TCRbeta repertoire diversity, measured by the inverse Simpson index, than their healthy co-twins. Concordant and discordant twins showed no difference in repertoire similarity, possibly because of limited statistical power. The analysis was unable to tell apart different T cell subtypes. Compared with healthy twins, IBD patients shared fewer clonotypes with other individuals, and the difference was most pronounced in patients with signs of disease activity. The results gave no support for a single strong signal or clonotype linked to IBD. Differing immunosuppressive treatments among patients may have added background noise and inter-individual variability to the repertoires.

Libraries were constructed by 5' RACE. The input for every TCR library was around 3,600 ng of total RNA. For each sample, cDNA synthesis was carried out in eight separate reactions using SMARTScribe reverse transcriptase. During cDNA synthesis, template switching introduced unique molecular identifiers that contained a 6-nucleotide sample barcode. TCRalpha and TCRbeta cDNA was amplified by two nested PCRs of around 15 and 9 cycles, with bead purification after each PCR. Before amplification, the cDNA was both treated with uracil DNA-glycosylase and purified with the QIAquick PCR purification kit. The second PCR was the step at which Illumina TruSeq-compatible adapters and sample-specific barcodes were added. Library quality and concentration were checked on TapeStation and Qubit, and libraries were pooled at around 4.9 ng each. Sequencing of pooled libraries was carried out on an Illumina HiSeq2500 single-index Rapid Run using 2 x 100 bp reads and custom sequencing primers. The original pipeline was this. PCR and sequencing errors were corrected by UMI-based consensus assembly using MiGEC version 1.2.6. MiXCR version 2.1.1 was used for V(D)J alignment, clonotype assembly and CDR3 extraction. Normalisation of gene usage, clonotype sharing and MAIT/NKT TCR abundance was achieved by analysing the top 1000, 10 000 and 20 000 clonotypes per sample. After downsampling to 27 000 UMIs, diversity was calculated as the inverse Simpson index using the vegan R package. Paired Mann-Whitney U tests were applied to discordant twin pairs, with Benjamini-Hochberg correction for multiple testing. TCRdb reprocessed the sequencing reads and holds a single record per CDR3 protein sequence, with no DNA. TCRdb's processing, not the authors', yielded these V and J calls. This sample's table contains 330,000 or so distinct CDR3 sequences. The leading ten clones occupy 2% to 2.5% of the sample.

From each donor, a roughly 2.5 ml peripheral blood sample was collected into PAXgene tubes and stored at -80 degrees C. Total RNA was isolated from whole blood with the PAXgene blood miRNA kit on an automated QIAcube, without T cell sorting. Peripheral blood from monozygotic twin pairs who were concordant or discordant for inflammatory bowel disease underwent deep TCRalpha and TCRbeta repertoire profiling using unique molecular barcoding. Smoking habits were recorded for all twin pairs, and individuals were classified as current, former or never smokers. The receptor was isolated from a human donor with ulcerative colitis or Crohn's disease, or a healthy co-twin of an affected twin (not recorded which). The sequencing input was blood.

The CDR3 region reads CANKGRLAGGPSGSNEQFF. The chain was built from TRBV27 and TRBJ2-1; the D call from TCRdb, TRBD2, cannot be confirmed without DNA. CDR1 MNHEY and CDR2 SMNVEV were looked up in the germline V gene (reference sequence). From the cysteine through the phenylalanine, the CDR3 covers 19 amino acids. The nucleotide record is missing.